This is a list of T cell receptor beta chains from one sample in a study of technical replicates of blood from a handful of donors. TCRdb's table, derived via immunoSEQ multiplex PCR, lists solely in-frame clones and lacks some. The table records around 79,000 clones, around 94% of them present only once. Sequenced input: T cells isolated from PBMCs. The receptors here all came from a human donor in good health. CDR3s include the opening cysteine and the closing phenylalanine or tryptophan. The D gene is left open where the match is weak. A row's size may be missing; if present it is once, few, many or a size class.

j_call,v_call,cdr3_length,d_call,clone_size,cdr3_aa,cdr3_nt
TRBJ2-5,TRBV6-5,15,.,.,CASSPPGIVGETQYF,TGTGCCAGCAGTCCCCCAGGGATAGTAGGAGAGACCCAGTACTTC
TRBJ2-7,TRBV27,12,TRBD2,.,CASSLPSGTQYF,TGTGCCAGCAGTTTGCCTAGCGGGACGCAGTACTTC
TRBJ2-3,TRBV4-1,17,.,.,CASSQVGRGLSTDTQYF,TGCGCCAGCAGCCAAGTTGGGAGAGGACTTTCCACAGATACGCAGTATTTT
TRBJ2-7,TRBV10-3,11,.,.,CAISQKYEQYF,TGTGCCATCAGTCAGAAGTACGAGCAGTACTTC
TRBJ2-7,TRBV11-2,13,.,.,CASSPIGGREQYF,TGTGCCAGCAGCCCAATCGGGGGTCGGGAGCAGTACTTC
TRBJ2-5,TRBV5-4,14,TRBD2,.,CASSFGTSVETQYF,TGTGCCAGCAGCTTTGGGACTAGCGTCGAGACCCAGTACTTC
TRBJ2-6,TRBV27,16,.,.,CASSQLLATGANVLTF,TGTGCCAGCAGTCAATTACTAGCAACTGGGGCCAACGTCCTGACTTTC
TRBJ2-7,TRBV10-3,16,TRBD2,.,CAISLSAGVTSYEQYF,TGTGCCATCAGCCTCTCCGCGGGGGTTACCTCCTACGAGCAGTACTTC
TRBJ1-1,TRBV15,14,.,few,CATSRVQFNTEAFF,TGTGCCACCAGCAGAGTACAGTTCAACACTGAAGCTTTCTTT
TRBJ1-4,TRBV4-3,18,TRBD1,.,CASSQGTGSGISNEKLFF,TGCGCCAGCAGCCAAGGGACAGGCAGTGGCATCAGTAATGAAAAACTGTTTTTT
TRBJ2-1,TRBV6-5,15,TRBD2,.,CASRSGTSGRNEQFF,TGTGCCAGCAGAAGTGGGACTAGCGGGAGGAATGAGCAGTTCTTC
TRBJ1-3,TRBV23-1,17,TRBD1,.,CASSQTGYPGQGNTIYF,TGCGCCAGCAGTCAGACAGGATACCCGGGACAGGGAAACACCATATATTTT